This T cell receptor (beta chain) was recorded in a study of shared clonotypes between healthy human individuals (TCRdb year 2020). Turning to the overall study: The cohort included three men and a couple of women between 18 and 49 years of age. To increase sequencing depth and limit assay-specific biases, different laboratories used diverse techniques to prepare libraries and sequence TCR repertoires. For each donor, CD4 naive and CD4 memory were each run on three plates, CD8 naive on two plates, and CD8 memory on one plate. Per donor, leukapheresis produced somewhere between about 0.94 and 8.9 billion PBMCs. To estimate repertoire size and how much clonotype sharing occurs between individuals, the study deeply sequenced the blood TCR repertoires of five healthy adults.

For this clone: No antigen is known for it. The sample holds no much larger clone one base away, and base qualities are not on file.

TCR CDR3 regions were amplified from genomic DNA by multiplex PCR using the deep immunoSEQ assay. Genomic DNA extracted from each cell subset was distributed evenly over all wells of several immunoSEQ 96-well plates, and each plate served as one replicate. For sorted subsets, about 220 ng of genomic DNA, equivalent to 30,000 or so T cell genomes, went into each replicate PCR. Purified libraries were quantified with a Qubit 3.0 fluorometer, sized on a Bioanalyzer 2100, and re-quantified with the KAPA Library Quantification kit. Each immunoSEQ 96-well plate was sequenced on its own single-read 150-cycle Illumina NextSeq 550 flow cell. The original methods were these. Because the immunoSEQ output held only junctional sequences and lacked quality scores, the filtering could not match the filtering applied to full-length reads. Sequences were annotated with PyIR, a Python wrapper for IgBLAST v1.9, and V/J genes and CDR3 were assigned using IMGT germline references. Reads with weak V/J assignments (E-value above 1e-6), missing CDR3, stop codons, out-of-frame junctions, or ambiguous translated residues were removed. V3J clonotypes were defined as sequences sharing an identical inferred V gene, J gene, and CDR3 amino acid sequence. The percentage overlap between two repertoires was calculated by dividing the number of shared unique clonotypes by the size of the smaller repertoire. Richness of each repertoire was evaluated using RTK rarefaction, the Chao1 estimator, and Recon v2.1 estimates of unobserved clonotypes. OLGA was used to compute generation probabilities for all TCRbeta clonotypes that the gDNA method yielded from several donors. Entries here come from immuneACCESS through TCRdb and include only in-frame sequences with V and J called. Some clones fail to appear in such tables; in the studies checked, an unresolved V gene covers under half of the shortfall, and the cause of the remainder is unknown. Clone size and V and J calls were adopted from that table, with D and trimming inferred from the DNA. The sample includes roughly 2.2 million clones, with more than 80% observed a single time. The ten largest clones take up under 0.45% of the sample.

Healthy HIV-negative adults with no recently reported acute infections or vaccinations were included as donors. Every donor was a Caucasian adult living in Nashville, Tennessee, USA. CD4+ T cells were enriched through magnetic negative selection, after which naive cells were positively selected on CD45RA and the remaining negative fraction served as the memory subset. After blood collection by leukapheresis, PBMCs were isolated using Ficoll-Histopaque density gradient centrifugation and then cryopreserved in the vapor phase of liquid nitrogen. Analytical flow cytometry was used to check the purity and quantity of each magnetically sorted T cell population. From each sorted fraction, genomic DNA was isolated and quantified by UV absorbance on a Nanodrop 2000c. On the study overall, not on this receptor specifically: Because the study included only a small number of donors, the genetic and exposure-history diversity represented was limited. Compared with non-shared clonotypes, the clonotypes found in all four sorted-subset donors had higher generation probabilities. When a few donors were compared, the shared fraction of clonotypes was around 4.6% for naive CD4, about 4% for naive CD8, about 2.5% for memory CD4, and roughly 0.43% for memory CD8. Rarefaction of sorted-subset datasets indicated incomplete sequencing despite the large sequencing depth. Naive subsets generally had larger estimated clonotype richness than memory subsets. Sampling was restricted to blood, and TCR repertoires in tissues likely differ from the TCR repertoires found in blood. Based on pairwise subsampling, the degree of clonotype sharing among donors was expected to be affected by sequencing depth.

For CDR1 and CDR2, the germline V gene lists SNHLY and FYNNEI. The V end loses 5 bases and the J end loses 2 bases, and a stretch of 16 bases separates them. Including cysteine and phenylalanine, the CDR3 has 16 amino acids. CDR3 DNA only is kept here, 48 bases in frame from base 1. This receptor was obtained from a man between 18 and 35 years old in good health. Some clones in this sample may be carry-over from other donors' samples. The chain is encoded by TRBV2 joined to TRBJ1-3; TRBD1 is perhaps the D gene, given 5 matching bases. The sample taken for sequencing was naive CD4+ T cells from PBMCs. What this sample's cell subset or site label stands for: CD45RA+ positively selected. The DNA reads as follows: TGTGCCAGCAGTTTAGGCGGGGGTACAGCTGGAAACACCATATATTTT. Its translation reads: CASSLGGGTAGNTIYF.